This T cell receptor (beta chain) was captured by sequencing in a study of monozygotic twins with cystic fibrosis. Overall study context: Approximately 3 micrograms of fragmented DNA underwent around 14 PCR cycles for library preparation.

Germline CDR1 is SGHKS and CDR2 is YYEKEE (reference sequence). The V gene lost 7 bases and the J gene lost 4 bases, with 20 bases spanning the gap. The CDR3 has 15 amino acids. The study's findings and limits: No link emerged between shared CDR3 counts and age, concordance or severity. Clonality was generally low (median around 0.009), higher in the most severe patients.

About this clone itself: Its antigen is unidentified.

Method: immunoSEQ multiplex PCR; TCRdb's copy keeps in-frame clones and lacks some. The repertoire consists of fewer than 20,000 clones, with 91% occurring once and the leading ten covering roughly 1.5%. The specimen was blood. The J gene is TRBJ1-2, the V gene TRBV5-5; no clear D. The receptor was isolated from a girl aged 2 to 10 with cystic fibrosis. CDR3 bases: TGTGCCAGCGTGCGAATCTCGCGAAAGACCTATGGCTACACCTTC. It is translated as CASVRISRKTYGYTF.